This entry concerns a single TCR beta chain. Its antigen is not identified. With a much larger clone just one base away, this may be a read error. In this CDR3 the conserved last residue, phenylalanine or tryptophan, is missing, so a read error is likely. The sample originates from a study of response to subunit inactivated influenza vaccine. Regarding the study as a whole: New T cells are recruited in small numbers by each seasonal influenza vaccination, according to the authors' suggestion.

TCRdb recomputed calls from the RT-PCR reads with MiXCR, one row per CDR3 protein. The sample records 250,000 to 350,000 distinct CDR3 sequences, roughly 20% being singletons. Unmatched junction bases numbered 8, after V lost 0 bases and J lost 3 bases. CDR3 size: 16 residues. Looked up from germline, CDR1 is DFQATT and CDR2 is SNEGSKA (reference sequence). The sequences come from PBMCs from blood, collected about 20 months after vaccination. The rearrangement uses TRBV20-1 and TRBJ1-5; 7 bases line up with TRBD1. This TCR derives from a man aged 50 to 75 who received an inactivated influenza vaccine. The CDR3 sequence is CSARDMDRTANQPQHS. CDR3 nucleotides: TGCAGTGCTAGAGATATGGACAGGACCGCCAATCAGCCCCAGCATTCT.